Only a few counts were recorded for the clone carrying this TCR beta chain. This entry comes from a study of Graves' ophthalmopathy and Graves' hyperthyroidism. As the template, RNA transcripts were used to amplify TCR beta CDR3 regions. Scientists carried out first-round RT-PCR using HTBI primers and then a second-round multiplex PCR. Each CDR3 protein gets one entry after TCRdb re-called the multiplex PCR reads with MiXCR. The sample includes about half a million distinct CDR3 sequences, around 14% of them seen just once. In germline, CDR1 is SEHNR, CDR2 FQNEAQ (reference sequence). V lost 2 bases to trimming and J lost 6 bases, with 14 bases between them. The CDR3 spans 14 residues.

The TCR comes from a woman aged 30 to 39 with Graves' ophthalmopathy. Sequenced input: blood. The V and J genes are TRBV7-9 and TRBJ2-7, with a tentative D call TRBD2 (6 bases). The CDR3 sequence: CASSLRERVVEQYF. DNA for the CDR3: TGTGCCAGCAGCTTACGGGAGCGAGTGGTCGAGCAGTACTTC. Full variable domain (rest looked up from reference TRBV7-9 and TRBJ2-7): DTGVSQNPRHKITKRGQNVTFRCDPISEHNRLYWYRQTLGQGPEFLTYFQNEAQLEKSRLLSDRFSAERPKGSFSTLEIQRTEQGDSAMYLCASSLRERVVEQYFGPGTRLTVT.